The 30 T cell receptor beta chains below come from one sample, sequenced in a study of vaccination and CD4 T cells after COVID-19. Antigens of these TCRs are unknown. Sequenced with the Oncomine TCR Beta short-read assay was DNA taken from cultured CD4+ T cells. TCRdb re-called the PCR reads through MiXCR, storing one row per CDR3 protein. The data show thousands of distinct CDR3 sequences, roughly 49% seen once. Treatment: roughly nine-day PBMC culture with coronavirus spike peptide pools or control peptides (ViraFEST assay). CD4+ T cells of the unexposed donor were collected before the COVID-19 pandemic (2011-2018). Sequencing used CD4+ T cells from blood, cultured in vitro. The source is a human donor in good health.

The chain couples TRBV2 to TRBJ2-1; 8 bases line up with TRBD2. This CDR3 is 16 amino acids long. Germline V lookup: CDR1 SNHLY, CDR2 FYNNEI. The V and J ends lost 5 bases and 7 bases, in that order; junction bases with no gene match: 13. The CDR3 bases are TGTGCCAGCAGTTGGCCCGGCGCCTCGGGAGGGAATGAGCAGTTCTTC. This translates into CASSWPGASGGNEQFF.

This chain connects TRBV7-9 to TRBJ1-1; a weak D match, TRBD1 (5 bases). From germline, CDR1 is SEHNR and CDR2 FQNEAQ (reference sequence). The V and J ends lost 4 bases and 1 base respectively, with 16 bases between them. This CDR3 is 16 amino acids long. The CDR3 sequence is CASSSPRGGKNTEAFF. In DNA, the CDR3 is TGTGCCAGCAGCTCCCCTCGTGGGGGGAAGAACACTGAAGCTTTCTTT.

This clonotype was observed a handful of times. The V gene is TRBV19, the J gene TRBJ1-6; no reliable D call. The V gene lost 7 bases and the J gene lost 7 bases, with 8 bases spanning the gap. The CDR3 spans 12 residues. Germline V gives CDR1 LNHDA, CDR2 SQIVND (reference sequence). CDR3 sequence: CASNDRNSPLHF. The CDR3 nucleotides read TGTGCCAGTAATGACCGAAATTCACCCCTCCACTTT.

This clonotype has just one count. The rearrangement joins TRBV6-5 to TRBJ2-7; D perhaps matches TRBD2 (6 bases). This CDR3 has 18 amino acids. V dropped 0 bases and J dropped 2 bases, with 20 bases sitting between them. Germline-derived CDR1 and CDR2 are MNHEY and SVGAGI. This CDR3 reads CASSYSAARHGLPYEQYF. The CDR3 nucleotides are TGTGCCAGCAGTTACTCAGCCGCACGTCACGGACTACCCTACGAGCAGTACTTC.

The gene calls are TRBV7-2 and TRBJ2-5; 7 bases map to TRBD1. Trimming at V came to 5 bases and at J to 7 bases, leaving 10 bases not matched to a gene. The CDR3 spans 14 residues. The V gene's germline CDR1 is SGHTA and CDR2 FQGNSA. The CDR3 bases are TGTGCCAGCAGCCTAAGACAGGGCCTAGGGACCCAGTACTTC. This sequence encodes CASSLRQGLGTQYF.

This clonotype was detected a few times. The V and J genes are TRBV27 and TRBJ2-3, with a tentative D call TRBD1 (5 bases). Between the trimmed V and J ends, which lost 5 bases and 1 base, there was a span of 10 bases. The CDR3 totals 14 residues. The V gene's germline CDR1 is MNHEY and CDR2 SMNVEV (reference sequence). CDR3 sequence (DNA): TGTGCCAGCAGTGACAGACCCCGCACAGATACGCAGTATTTT. Its protein is CASSDRPRTDTQYF.

The rearrangement links TRBV10-3 to TRBJ2-7, with 9 bases matching TRBD2. Germline CDR1 ENHRY, CDR2 SYGVKD. The CDR3 consists of 14 residues. Trimming at V came to 6 bases and at J to 2 bases, leaving 5 bases not matched to a gene. The CDR3 is CAISNSGSTYEQYF. CDR3 nucleotide sequence: TGTGCCATCAGCAATAGCGGGAGTACCTACGAGCAGTACTTC.

This clonotype was detected only a few times. The chain employs TRBV6-5 and TRBJ2-3; D unclear. Trimming removed 0 bases from V and 6 bases from J, with 16 bases in between. Germline V gene lookup returns CDR1 MNHEY and CDR2 SVGAGI. The CDR3 is 16 amino acids. Written as DNA, the CDR3 is TGTGCCAGCAGTTACTCCCCCGCCAGCGTGGCTGATACGCAGTATTTT. Translation gives CASSYSPASVADTQYF.

A few counts support this clonotype. The chain uses TRBV20-1 and TRBJ2-2; 13 nucleotides line up with TRBD2. Per the germline V gene, CDR1 is DFQATT and CDR2 is SNEGSKA (reference sequence). The CDR3 consists of 16 residues. J was trimmed by 1 base and V by 4 bases; bases with no gene match: 3. The CDR3 DNA follows: TGCAGTGCTACCCGACTAGCGGGAGGGAACACCGGGGAGCTGTTTTTT. Translating it yields CSATRLAGGNTGELFF.

The chain uses TRBV7-6 and TRBJ2-5; 14 nucleotides agree with TRBD2. The trim removed 5 bases at V and 2 bases at J, leaving 7 bases unmatched. The CDR3 covers 17 residues. From germline, CDR1 is SGHVS and CDR2 FNYEAQ. CDR3 sequence: CASSRAGTSGRQETQYF. CDR3 DNA sequence: TGTGCCAGCAGCCGAGCCGGGACTAGCGGGAGACAAGAGACCCAGTACTTC. Full variable domain (rest looked up from reference TRBV7-6 and TRBJ2-5): GAGVSQSPRYKVTKRGQDVALRCDPISGHVSLYWYRQALGQGPEFLTYFNYEAQQDKSGLPNDRFSAERPEGSISTLTIQRTEQRDSAMYRCASSRAGTSGRQETQYFGPGTRLLVL.

The V gene is TRBV6-5, the J gene TRBJ2-1; D is undetermined. This CDR3 spans 24 amino acids. The V gene's germline CDR1 is MNHEY and CDR2 SVGAGI. The V end was cut by 3 bases, the J end by 3 bases, with 39 bases between. The CDR3 DNA reads as TGTGCCAGCAGTTATTCCGGGCACGTGGACGTCGACGGCCGTAACGAGCGCGGCTACAATGAGCAGTTCTTC. This sequence encodes CASSYSGHVDVDGRNERGYNEQFF.

The chain joins TRBV6-5 to TRBJ1-2, with TRBD1 matching 9 bases. V shed 4 bases and J 11 bases; nucleotides not matched to a gene: 14. The CDR3 contains 15 residues. From germline, CDR1 is MNHEY and CDR2 SVGAGI. The CDR3 DNA sequence: TGTGCCAGCAGTTCCACAGGGGGCGTATGGGAGAGTTACACCTTC. Its translation is CASSSTGGVWESYTF.

This chain links TRBV7-2 with TRBJ1-1, with TRBD1 matching over 10 bases. Germline lookup yields CDR1 SGHTA and CDR2 FQGNSA. The V and J ends lost 3 bases and 1 base, in that order; junction bases with no gene match: 2. CDR3 length: 15 amino acids. CDR3 loop: CASSFRDRGNTEAFF. The CDR3 nucleotides are TGTGCCAGCAGCTTCCGGGACAGGGGGAACACTGAAGCTTTCTTT.

This clonotype was seen a few times. The V call is TRBV30, the J call TRBJ1-6, with 7 positions matching TRBD1. CDR1 GTSNPN and CDR2 SVGIG come from the germline V gene (reference sequence). Trimming at V came to 4 bases and at J to 7 bases, leaving 4 bases not matched to a gene. CDR3 length: 13 residues. The CDR3: CAWKGQTNSPLHF. DNA for the CDR3: TGTGCCTGGAAGGGACAGACCAATTCACCCCTCCACTTT.

This clonotype was seen more than once but under ten times. The V gene is TRBV12-5, the J gene TRBJ1-1, with 7 bases that match TRBD1. J lost 1 base, V lost 6 bases, and 2 bases had no gene match. This CDR3 contains 13 residues. Germline values: CDR1 LGHNT, CDR2 FRNRAP. DNA of the CDR3: TGTGCTAGTGGGACAGGGTGGAACACTGAAGCTTTCTTT. Amino acids: CASGTGWNTEAFF.

This clonotype has only a few counts. The chain couples TRBV15 to TRBJ2-1; tentatively, D is TRBD1 (6 bases). V was clipped by 1 base and J by 9 bases, with 16 bases between them. Germline CDR1 and CDR2: LNHNV and YYDKDF (reference sequence). The CDR3 covers 15 residues. The CDR3 nucleotides are TGTGCCACCAGCAGAGGACAAGCGGACAGAGCTGAGCAGTTCTTC. Protein product: CATSRGQADRAEQFF.

This chain joins TRBV6-1 and TRBJ1-5; 7 nucleotides line up with TRBD1. Looked up from germline, CDR1 is MNHNS and CDR2 is SASEGT. Unmatched junction bases numbered 5, after V lost 6 bases and J lost 0 bases. The CDR3 consists of 15 residues. In DNA form, the CDR3 reads TGTGCCAGCAGACTCCAGGGGGGTAGCAATCAGCCCCAGCATTTT. It translates to CASRLQGGSNQPQHF.

The chain employs TRBV5-1 and TRBJ2-3, with 9 bases aligning to TRBD1. The V segment lost 4 bases and the J segment 3 bases; nucleotides outside the gene matches: 15. CDR3 length: 18 amino acids. Germline CDR1 reads SGHRS; CDR2 reads YFSETQ. CDR3 coding DNA: TGCGCCAGCAGCAGTCCTTTCCCCGGGACAGGGAATACAGATACGCAGTATTTT. Its protein is CASSSPFPGTGNTDTQYF.

The table lists this clonotype with a few counts. The rearrangement uses TRBV20-1 and TRBJ2-2, with TRBD1 matching over 10 bases. The CDR3 totals 13 residues. Germline V gives CDR1 DFQATT, CDR2 SNEGSKA (reference sequence). Unmatched junction bases numbered 11, after V lost 6 bases and J lost 13 bases. The CDR3 DNA reads as TGCAGTGCCCGGGACAGGGGCCCTGTGGGGCTGTTTTTT. Translating gives CSARDRGPVGLFF.

In its sample, this clonotype was seen once. The CDR3 nucleotides read TGTGCCAGCAGTCCACTTGGGGATAATTCACCCCTCCACTTT. The encoded protein is CASSPLGDNSPLHF. The J gene is TRBJ1-6, the V gene TRBV28; unclear D gene. Trimming removed 5 bases at V and 5 bases at J, with 10 bases between. The V gene's germline CDR1 is MDHEN and CDR2 SYDVKM. The CDR3 runs 14 residues.

J is TRBJ2-1 and V is TRBV7-2; D remains unclear. With 2 bases removed from V and 6 bases from J, the gap between germline ends came to 8 bases. The germline gives CDR1 SGHTA, CDR2 FQGNSA. The CDR3 has 13 amino acids. The CDR3 spells CASSLRPSNEQFF. In nucleotides, the CDR3 is TGTGCCAGCAGCTTACGGCCTAGCAATGAGCAGTTCTTC.

This chain links TRBV6-4 with TRBJ1-1; possible D gene TRBD1, 5 bases. Trimming pared 5 bases from V and 1 base from J, leaving 8 bases between. Germline CDR1 is MRHNA and CDR2 is SNTAGT. The CDR3 spans 13 residues. The CDR3 spells CASSRGGNTEAFF. The DNA for the CDR3 is TGTGCCAGCAGTAGGGGAGGGAACACTGAAGCTTTCTTT.

The chain combines TRBV7-9 with TRBJ2-6, with D tentatively TRBD1 (5 bases). This CDR3 spans 17 amino acids. Germline V lookup: CDR1 SEHNR, CDR2 FQNEAQ (reference sequence). V gave up 6 bases and J gave up 0 bases, with 15 bases separating them. The CDR3 nucleotides are TGTGCCAGCAGGTGGGGCAGCGTAACCTCTGGGGCCAACGTCCTGACTTTC. Protein: CASRWGSVTSGANVLTF.

The chain recombines TRBV24-1 with TRBJ1-2; the D is unclear. The CDR3 is 12 residues long. The V end lost 9 bases, the J end lost 0 bases, and 7 bases lay between the germline ends. The germline V gene has CDR1 KGHDR and CDR2 SFDVKD. The CDR3 region has the DNA TGTGCCACCGGTTCAGCTAACTATGGCTACACCTTC. Translation gives CATGSANYGYTF.

This clonotype has just one count. V usage is TRBV18 and J usage is TRBJ1-1; D remains ambiguous. Trimming shortened V by 2 bases and J by 1 base, and 8 bases separated the two germline ends. Looked up from germline, CDR1 is KGHSH and CDR2 is LQKENI. This CDR3 contains 14 residues. The CDR3 protein is CASSPMRANTEAFF. The CDR3 region has the DNA TGTGCCAGCTCACCAATGAGGGCGAACACTGAAGCTTTCTTT.

This chain connects TRBV27 to TRBJ2-1, with a possible D match to TRBD1 (6 bases). The V and J ends lost 5 bases and 9 bases respectively, with 11 bases between them. The CDR3 length is 12 residues. In germline, CDR1 is MNHEY, CDR2 SMNVEV (reference sequence). This chain's CDR3 is CASSLPRGEQFF. CDR3 bases: TGTGCCAGCAGTCTCCCCAGGGGTGAGCAGTTCTTC.

V usage is TRBV2 and J usage is TRBJ2-3; either TRBD1 or TRBD2 may fit D (5 bases each). Deletions cut 6 bases from V and 3 bases from J, with 16 bases between. This CDR3 is built from 15 residues. Germline V gives CDR1 SNHLY, CDR2 FYNNEI. The CDR3 loop reads CASRGRVGGTDTQYF. The CDR3 DNA reads as TGTGCCAGCAGGGGACGCGTGGGTGGAACAGATACGCAGTATTTT.

The count of this clonotype is one. The rearrangement joins TRBV27 to TRBJ2-1, with TRBD2 identical over 11 bases. This CDR3 spans 19 amino acids. Germline trimming cut 6 bases from V and 0 bases from J; bases unmatched to any gene: 13. From germline, CDR1 is MNHEY and CDR2 SMNVEV (reference sequence). The CDR3 loop is CASSTSTSGGPSSYNEQFF. The CDR3 nucleotides read TGTGCCAGCAGCACAAGTACTAGCGGGGGCCCGAGCTCCTACAATGAGCAGTTCTTC.

V gene TRBV7-9 combines with J gene TRBJ1-1, with TRBD1 matching over 9 bases. Germline trimming cut 5 bases from V and 6 bases from J; bases unmatched to any gene: 10. Germline CDR1 SEHNR, CDR2 FQNEAQ (reference sequence). The CDR3 is 15 amino acids. The CDR3 nucleotides read TGTGCCAGCAGCCCACCGGGACAGGGTCGTTCTGAAGCTTTCTTT. The encoded protein is CASSPPGQGRSEAFF.

There are a few counts of this clonotype. The chain employs TRBV7-9 and TRBJ1-1; weak D call: TRBD1 (5 bases). Germline CDR1 reads SEHNR; CDR2 reads FQNEAQ (reference sequence). The ends were cut back, 6 bases at V and 0 bases at J, with 20 bases in the middle. The CDR3 runs 17 residues. The DNA for the CDR3 is TGTGCCAGCAGGCCTCCATTAAGGTGGGGGGTGAACACTGAAGCTTTCTTT. It specifies CASRPPLRWGVNTEAFF.